Listed here is a single T cell receptor (beta chain). The record originates from a study of blood T cell repertoires in COVID-19. About the study: In each case, the material was cDNA or gDNA derived from T cells, B-cell-depleted T cells, or PBMCs.

Seattle's enrolled individuals joined amid active infection and were then monitored longitudinally. Trimming removed 6 bases from V and 9 bases from J, with 12 bases in between. The CDR3 runs 12 residues. As originally analysed: Amplified reference gene primers provided the basis for estimating nucleated cell counts. TCRdb's table, derived via immunoSEQ multiplex PCR, lists solely in-frame clones and lacks some. V and J calls and clone size come straight from that table; D and trimming were deduced from the DNA. The sample carries roughly 200,000 clones, around four fifths recorded once. The rearrangement joins TRBV12-3 or TRBV12-4 to TRBJ2-1, with a possible D match to TRBD2 (6 bases). Specimen: peripheral blood. This TCR came from a woman of 80 years or more with COVID-19, enrolled during active disease. The CDR3 DNA is TGTGCCAGCAGGTTCGGGACTGGTGAGCAGTTCTTC. This gives the protein CASRFGTGEQFF.